These 16 T cell receptor beta chains were sequenced from one sample in a study of T cells in Graves' hyperthyroidism and ophthalmopathy. RNA transcripts gave rise to amplified TCR beta CDR3 regions. The TCR CDR3 was amplified in a first-round RT-PCR using the HTBI primer set. From the multiplex PCR reads, TCRdb called clonotypes with MiXCR, one entry per CDR3 protein. The table shows about 610,000 distinct CDR3 sequences, with 46% occurring only once. The sample comprised peripheral blood or thyroid tissue (not recorded which). The receptor set was obtained from a woman between 18 and 29 years old with Graves' hyperthyroidism.

This clonotype was observed many times. CDR3 nucleotide sequence: TGTGCCAGTAGGAGCCGGACAGGGTACACTGAAGCTTTCTTT. Translated: CASRSRTGYTEAFF. This chain links TRBV19 with TRBJ1-1; 8 positions agree with TRBD1. Looked up from germline, CDR1 is LNHDA and CDR2 is SQIVND (reference sequence). CDR3 length: 14 residues. V was pared by 6 bases and J by 3 bases, with 6 bases of the junction left unmatched.

This chain joins TRBV11-3 and TRBJ1-6; D is uncertain. With 0 bases removed from V and 10 bases from J, the gap between germline ends came to 10 bases. Germline CDR1 and CDR2: SGHNT and YENEEA. The length of the CDR3 is 14 residues. CDR3 DNA: TGTGCCAGCAGCTTAGATTTCTCAGGCTCACCCCTCCACTTT. It encodes CASSLDFSGSPLHF.

This clonotype has a count of ten or more. V usage is TRBV7-9 and J usage is TRBJ2-6, with 11 bases aligning to TRBD1. Looked up from germline, CDR1 is SEHNR and CDR2 is FQNEAQ (reference sequence). The CDR3 covers 19 residues. Trimming took 4 bases from V and 2 from J; bases not matched to a gene: 10. CDR3 coding DNA: TGTGCCAGCAGCTCCCTTGCCCGGGACAGGGGGACTGGGGCCAACGTCCTGACTTTC. Residues: CASSSLARDRGTGANVLTF. Full variable domain (outside the CDR3, taken from reference TRBV7-9 and TRBJ2-6): DTGVSQNPRHKITKRGQNVTFRCDPISEHNRLYWYRQTLGQGPEFLTYFQNEAQLEKSRLLSDRFSAERPKGSFSTLEIQRTEQGDSAMYLCASSSLARDRGTGANVLTFGAGSRLTVL.

This clonotype appeared many times. This chain links TRBV9 with TRBJ1-2, with TRBD1 identical over 9 bases. V trimming: 3 bases; J trimming: 5 bases; junction bases outside the gene matches: 5. This CDR3 spans 14 amino acids. Germline CDR1 SGDLS, CDR2 YYNGEE. CDR3 nucleotide sequence: TGTGCCAGCAGCGGGGGACAGGGAGTATATGGCTACACCTTC. It yields the protein CASSGGQGVYGYTF.

The genes are TRBV7-9 and TRBJ2-7; tentative D call: TRBD2 (6 bases). This CDR3 has 14 residues. The V gene's germline CDR1 is SEHNR and CDR2 FQNEAQ (reference sequence). Trimming took 5 bases from V and 8 from J, leaving 19 bases between them. CDR3 in DNA: TGTGCCAGCAGCGCGGGAACGGCGACGGCCCAGCAGTACTTC. It specifies CASSAGTATAQQYF.

The V call is TRBV4-2, the J call TRBJ2-6; D remains unclear. The V gene's germline CDR1 is LGHNA and CDR2 YNFKEQ. The CDR3 loop spans 17 amino acids. V lost 4 bases, J lost 1 base, and 14 bases lay in between. CDR3 nucleotides: TGTGCCAGCAGCCCCGGCCTGGGTGAGTCTGGGGCCAACGTCCTGACTTTC. This gives the protein CASSPGLGESGANVLTF.

The chain is built from TRBV20-1 and TRBJ1-5, with D unclear. The germline V gene has CDR1 DFQATT and CDR2 SNEGSKA (reference sequence). This CDR3 comprises 15 residues. V lost 5 bases and J 6 bases, leaving 20 bases between the germline ends. The CDR3 DNA follows: TGCAGTGCTGTCAAGATTGGGAAGGAGGGTCAGCCCCAGCATTTT. Translated: CSAVKIGKEGQPQHF.

This clonotype was counted at least ten times. The chain combines TRBV3-1 with TRBJ1-1, with D unclear. The CDR3 runs 12 residues. Trimming shortened V by 3 bases and J by 11 bases, and 13 bases separated the two germline ends. Germline lookup yields CDR1 LGHDT and CDR2 YNNKEL (reference sequence). The CDR3 DNA sequence: TGTGCCAGCAGCCATCCGAGAGGCCAGGCTTTCTTT. Amino acid sequence: CASSHPRGQAFF.

With respect to this clonotype: With a much larger clone just one base away, this may be a read error. This sequence joins TRBV10-3 and TRBJ2-2, with TRBD1 as a possible D gene (6 bases). The CDR3 loop spans 16 amino acids. The germline V and J ends were trimmed by 5 bases and 0 bases, with 13 bases remaining between them. Germline V gene lookup returns CDR1 ENHRY and CDR2 SYGVKD. The CDR3 DNA is TGTGCCATCAGTAGGGGGAGACCCGCGAACACCGGGGAGCTGTTTTTT. This codes for CAISRGRPANTGELFF.

Regarding this clonotype: At one of its ends the junction is not consistent with the germline gene, which may arise from a read error. The CDR3 protein is CASSLGQGAYEQCF. The DNA of the CDR3 is TGTGCCAGCAGTTTGGGACAGGGGGCCTACGAGCAGTGCTTC. The V call is TRBV2, the J call TRBJ2-7; TRBD1 matches 12 bases. Per germline, CDR1 SNHLY and CDR2 FYNNEI. The CDR3 runs 14 residues.

The genes are TRBV7-2 and TRBJ2-6; a weak D match, TRBD1 (7 bases). The CDR3 is 17 residues long. Germline V gives CDR1 SGHTA, CDR2 FQGNSA. V dropped 0 bases and J dropped 1 base, with 10 bases sitting between them. DNA of the CDR3: TGTGCCAGCAGCTTAGCTCCAGGGGGGTCTGGGGCCAACGTCCTGACTTTC. Its protein is CASSLAPGGSGANVLTF.

J is TRBJ2-1 and V is TRBV15; D perhaps matches TRBD1 (5 bases). Trimming cost V 0 bases and J 5 bases, with 11 bases left between them. Per germline, CDR1 LNHNV and CDR2 YYDKDF (reference sequence). The CDR3 is 15 amino acids. The CDR3 coding sequence is TGTGCCACCAGCAGAGATGGGGCGCGAAACAATGAGCAGTTCTTC. Its translation: CATSRDGARNNEQFF. Full variable domain (missing parts from reference TRBV15 and TRBJ2-1): DAMVIQNPRYQVTQFGKPVTLSCSQTLNHNVMYWYQQKSSQAPKLLFHYYDKDFNNEADTPDNFQSRRPNTSFCFLDIRSPGLGDTAMYLCATSRDGARNNEQFFGPGTRLTVL.

The genes are TRBV10-3 and TRBJ1-6, with TRBD1 as a possible D gene (5 bases). This CDR3 spans 15 amino acids. The V gene's germline CDR1 is ENHRY and CDR2 SYGVKD. V was pared by 2 bases and J by 8 bases, with 13 bases between. CDR3 sequence reads: CAISEPGGIDSPLHF. In DNA form, the CDR3 reads TGTGCCATCAGTGAGCCTGGGGGTATTGATTCACCCCTCCACTTT.

This clonotype appeared many times. The V call is TRBV2, the J call TRBJ1-2; 11 nucleotides match TRBD1. Germline-derived CDR1 and CDR2 are SNHLY and FYNNEI. The J segment lost 9 bases and the V segment lost 7 bases, leaving 13 bases of the junction unmatched. This CDR3 is 15 amino acids long. The CDR3 nucleotides are TGTGCCAGCACCCTACTCGGGGACAGGGGGGTTCGCTACACCTTC. This translates into CASTLLGDRGVRYTF. The variable domain in full, with the rest retrieved from reference TRBV2 and TRBJ1-2, is EPEVTQTPSHQVTQMGQEVILRCVPISNHLYFYWYRQILGQKVEFLVSFYNNEISEKSEIFDDQFSVERPDGSNFTLKIRSTKLEDSAMYFCASTLLGDRGVRYTFGSGTRLTVV.

The table lists this clonotype with a few counts. The rearrangement links TRBV30 to TRBJ2-7; possible D gene TRBD1, 6 bases. V shed 0 bases and J shed 1 base, with 13 bases lying between them. The CDR3 covers 15 residues. From germline, CDR1 is GTSNPN and CDR2 SVGIG (reference sequence). CDR3 nucleotides: TGTGCCTGGAGTGTTGCCGCCGGGACATCCTACGAGCAGTACTTC. Translation gives CAWSVAAGTSYEQYF.

A remark on this clonotype: A much larger clone lies one base from this, so it may be a read error. The chain joins TRBV7-9 to TRBJ2-2, with 8 bases aligning to TRBD2. The CDR3 sequence is 15 residues long. Germline V CDR1 and CDR2: SEHNR, FQNEAQ (reference sequence). The CDR3 nucleotides read TGTGCCAGCAGTGAAGCGGGGGTAGGGCCCGGGGGGCTGTTTTTT. Amino acids: CASSEAGVGPGGLFF.